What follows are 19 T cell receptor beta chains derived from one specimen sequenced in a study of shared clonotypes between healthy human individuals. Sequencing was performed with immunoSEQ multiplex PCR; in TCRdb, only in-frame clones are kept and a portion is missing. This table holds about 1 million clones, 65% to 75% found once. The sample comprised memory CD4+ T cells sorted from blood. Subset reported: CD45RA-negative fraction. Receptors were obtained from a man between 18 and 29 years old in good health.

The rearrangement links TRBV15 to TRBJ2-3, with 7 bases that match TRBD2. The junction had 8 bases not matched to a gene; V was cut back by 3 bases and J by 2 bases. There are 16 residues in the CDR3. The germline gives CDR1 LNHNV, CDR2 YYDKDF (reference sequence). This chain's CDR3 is CATSRERGELTDTQYF. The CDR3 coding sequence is TGTGCCACCAGCAGGGAACGGGGGGAACTCACAGATACGCAGTATTTT.

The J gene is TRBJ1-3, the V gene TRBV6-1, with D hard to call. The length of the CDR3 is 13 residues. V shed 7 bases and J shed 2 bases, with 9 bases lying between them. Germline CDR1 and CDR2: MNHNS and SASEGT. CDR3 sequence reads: CASNVGTGNTIYF. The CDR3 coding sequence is TGTGCCAGCAATGTTGGGACTGGAAACACCATATATTTT.

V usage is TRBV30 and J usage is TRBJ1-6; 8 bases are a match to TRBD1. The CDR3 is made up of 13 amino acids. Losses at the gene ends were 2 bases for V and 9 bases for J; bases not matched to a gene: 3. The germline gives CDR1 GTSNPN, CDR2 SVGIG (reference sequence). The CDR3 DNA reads TGTGCCTGGAGTTCAGGGGGCGGTTCACCCCTCCACTTT. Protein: CAWSSGGGSPLHF.

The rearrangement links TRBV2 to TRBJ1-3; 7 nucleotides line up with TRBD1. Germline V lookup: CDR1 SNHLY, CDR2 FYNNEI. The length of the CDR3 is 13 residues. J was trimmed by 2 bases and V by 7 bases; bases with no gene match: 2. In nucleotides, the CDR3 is TGTGCCAGCAAGGGGACAGCTGGAAACACCATATATTTT. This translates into CASKGTAGNTIYF.

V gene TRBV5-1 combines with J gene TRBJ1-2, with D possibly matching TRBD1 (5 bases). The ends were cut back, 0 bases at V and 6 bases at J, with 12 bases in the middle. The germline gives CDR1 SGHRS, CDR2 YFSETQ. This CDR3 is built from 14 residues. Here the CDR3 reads CASSLGFRDHGYTF. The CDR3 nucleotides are TGCGCCAGCAGCTTGGGGTTCAGGGACCATGGCTACACCTTC.

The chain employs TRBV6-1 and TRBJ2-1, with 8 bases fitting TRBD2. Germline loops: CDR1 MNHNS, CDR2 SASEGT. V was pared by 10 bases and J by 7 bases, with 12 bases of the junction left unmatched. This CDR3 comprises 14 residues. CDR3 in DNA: TGTGCCATCGGGTTGCTAGCGGGTGGTAATGAGCAGTTCTTC. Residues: CAIGLLAGGNEQFF.

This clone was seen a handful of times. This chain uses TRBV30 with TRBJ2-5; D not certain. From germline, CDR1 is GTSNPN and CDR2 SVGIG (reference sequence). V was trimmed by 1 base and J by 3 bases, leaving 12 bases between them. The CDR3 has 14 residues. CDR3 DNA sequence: TGTGCCTGGAGTGGGATTCAGGCGAAAGAGACCCAGTACTTC. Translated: CAWSGIQAKETQYF.

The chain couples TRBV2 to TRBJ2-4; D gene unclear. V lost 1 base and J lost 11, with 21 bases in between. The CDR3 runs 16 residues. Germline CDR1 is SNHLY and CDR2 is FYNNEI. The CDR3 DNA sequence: TGTGCCAGCAGTGAAGTGGGCACCCTGGGCCAAAAATTTCAGTACTTC. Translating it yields CASSEVGTLGQKFQYF.

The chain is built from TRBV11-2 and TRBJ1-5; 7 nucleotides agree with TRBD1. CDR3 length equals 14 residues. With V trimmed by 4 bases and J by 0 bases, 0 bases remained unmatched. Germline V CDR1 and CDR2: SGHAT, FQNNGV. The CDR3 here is CASSYRGSNQPQHF. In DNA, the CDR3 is TGTGCCAGCAGCTACAGGGGTAGCAATCAGCCCCAGCATTTT.

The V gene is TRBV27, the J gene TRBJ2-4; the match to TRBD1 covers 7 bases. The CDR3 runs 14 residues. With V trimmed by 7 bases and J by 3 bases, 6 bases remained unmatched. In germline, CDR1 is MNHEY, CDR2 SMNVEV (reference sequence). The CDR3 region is CASKEAGGKNIQYF. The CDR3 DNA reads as TGTGCCAGCAAGGAGGCAGGGGGCAAAAACATTCAGTACTTC.

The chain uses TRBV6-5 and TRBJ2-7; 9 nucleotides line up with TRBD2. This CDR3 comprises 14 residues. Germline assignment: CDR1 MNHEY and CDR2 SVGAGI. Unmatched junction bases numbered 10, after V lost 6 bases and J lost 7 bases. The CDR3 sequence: CASRTSGFEREQYF. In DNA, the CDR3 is TGTGCCAGCAGGACTAGCGGATTCGAGAGGGAGCAGTACTTC.

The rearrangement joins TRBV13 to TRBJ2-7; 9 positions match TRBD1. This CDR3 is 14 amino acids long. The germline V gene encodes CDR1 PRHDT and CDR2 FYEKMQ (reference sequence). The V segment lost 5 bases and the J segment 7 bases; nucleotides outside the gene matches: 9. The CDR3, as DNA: TGTGCCAGCAGCCCCGGGACAGGGCAGGGGGAGCAGTACTTC. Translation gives CASSPGTGQGEQYF.

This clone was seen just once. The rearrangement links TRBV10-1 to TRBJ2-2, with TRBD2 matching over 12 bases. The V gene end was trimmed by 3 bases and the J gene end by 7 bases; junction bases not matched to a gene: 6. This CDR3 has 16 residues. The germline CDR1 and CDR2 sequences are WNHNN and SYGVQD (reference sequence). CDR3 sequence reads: CASSDRTSGNIGELFF. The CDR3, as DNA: TGCGCCAGCAGTGATCGGACTAGCGGGAATATCGGGGAGCTGTTTTTT.

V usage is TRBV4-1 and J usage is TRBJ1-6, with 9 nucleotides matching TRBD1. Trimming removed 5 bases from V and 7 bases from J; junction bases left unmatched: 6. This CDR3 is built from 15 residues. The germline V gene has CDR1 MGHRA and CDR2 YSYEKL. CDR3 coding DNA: TGCGCCAGCAGCTTCTGGGGGACAGGGAATTCACCCCTCCACTTT. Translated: CASSFWGTGNSPLHF.

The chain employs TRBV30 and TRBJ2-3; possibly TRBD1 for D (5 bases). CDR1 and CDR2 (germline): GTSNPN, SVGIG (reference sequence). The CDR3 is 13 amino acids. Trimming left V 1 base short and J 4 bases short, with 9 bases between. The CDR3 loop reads CAWSAGSPDTQYF. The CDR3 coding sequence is TGTGCCTGGAGTGCAGGGTCCCCAGATACGCAGTATTTT.

The CDR3: CASTPTGTGIYEQYF. The CDR3 coding sequence is TGTGCCAGCACCCCTACCGGGACAGGGATCTACGAGCAGTACTTC. The chain uses TRBV6-5 and TRBJ2-7, with 9 bases fitting TRBD1. The CDR3 runs to 15 residues. Germline CDR1 and CDR2: MNHEY and SVGAGI. Germline trimming cut 7 bases from V and 3 bases from J; bases unmatched to any gene: 10.

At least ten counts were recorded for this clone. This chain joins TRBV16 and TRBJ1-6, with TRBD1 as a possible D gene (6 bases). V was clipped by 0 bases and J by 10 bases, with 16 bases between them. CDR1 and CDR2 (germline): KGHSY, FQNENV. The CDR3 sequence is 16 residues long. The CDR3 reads CASSQSGVTGKSPLHF. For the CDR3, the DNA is TGTGCCAGCAGCCAATCGGGGGTAACAGGGAAGTCACCCCTCCACTTT.

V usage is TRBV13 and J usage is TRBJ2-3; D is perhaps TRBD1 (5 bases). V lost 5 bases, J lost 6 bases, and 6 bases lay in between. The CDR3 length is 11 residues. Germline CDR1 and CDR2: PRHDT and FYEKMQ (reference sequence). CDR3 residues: CASSHRDTQYF. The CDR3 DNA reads TGTGCCAGCAGCCACAGGGATACGCAGTATTTT. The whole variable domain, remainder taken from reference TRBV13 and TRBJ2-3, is AAGVIQSPRHLIKEKRETATLKCYPIPRHDTVYWYQQGPGQDPQFLISFYEKMQSDKGSIPDRFSAQQFSDYHSELNMSSLELGDSALYFCASSHRDTQYFGPGTRLTVL.

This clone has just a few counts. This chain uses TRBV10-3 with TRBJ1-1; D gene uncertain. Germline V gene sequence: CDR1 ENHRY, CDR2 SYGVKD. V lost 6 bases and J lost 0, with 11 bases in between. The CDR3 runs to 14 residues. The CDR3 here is CAIRSRSMNTEAFF. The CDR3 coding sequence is TGTGCCATCAGGTCGCGGTCCATGAACACTGAAGCTTTCTTT.